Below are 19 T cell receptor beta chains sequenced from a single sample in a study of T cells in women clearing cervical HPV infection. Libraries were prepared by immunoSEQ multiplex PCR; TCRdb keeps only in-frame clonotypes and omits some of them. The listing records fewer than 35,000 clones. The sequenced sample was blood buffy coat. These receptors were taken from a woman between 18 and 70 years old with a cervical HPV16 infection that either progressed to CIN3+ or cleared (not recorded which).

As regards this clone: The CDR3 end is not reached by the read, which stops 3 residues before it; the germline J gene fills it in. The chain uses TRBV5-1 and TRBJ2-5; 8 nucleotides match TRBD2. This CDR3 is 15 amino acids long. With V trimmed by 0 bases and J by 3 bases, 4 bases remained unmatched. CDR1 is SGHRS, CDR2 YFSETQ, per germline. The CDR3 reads CASSLGEREKETQYF. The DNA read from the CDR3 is TGCGCCAGCAGCTTGGGGGAGCGGGAGAAAGAGACC.

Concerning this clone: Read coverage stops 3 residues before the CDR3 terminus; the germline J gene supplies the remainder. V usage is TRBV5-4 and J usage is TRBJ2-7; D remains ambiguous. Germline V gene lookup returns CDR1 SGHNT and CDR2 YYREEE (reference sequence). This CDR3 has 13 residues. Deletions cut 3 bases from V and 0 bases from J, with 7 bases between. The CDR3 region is CASSSASSYEQYF. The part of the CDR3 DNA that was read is TGTGCCAGCAGCTCTGCTAGCTCCTACGAG.

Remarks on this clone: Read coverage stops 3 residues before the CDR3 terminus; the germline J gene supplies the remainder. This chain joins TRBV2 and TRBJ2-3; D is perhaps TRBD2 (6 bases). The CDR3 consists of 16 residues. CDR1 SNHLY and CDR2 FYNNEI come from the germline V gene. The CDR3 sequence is CASRDHSGGASETQYF. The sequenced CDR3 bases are TGTGCCAGCAGAGACCATAGCGGAGGGGCCTCGGAGACG. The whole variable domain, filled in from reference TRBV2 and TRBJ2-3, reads EPEVTQTPSHQVTQMGQEVILRCVPISNHLYFYWYRQILGQKVEFLVSFYNNEISEKSEIFDDQFSVERPDGSNFTLKIRSTKLEDSAMYFCASRDHSGGASETQYFGPGTRLTVL.

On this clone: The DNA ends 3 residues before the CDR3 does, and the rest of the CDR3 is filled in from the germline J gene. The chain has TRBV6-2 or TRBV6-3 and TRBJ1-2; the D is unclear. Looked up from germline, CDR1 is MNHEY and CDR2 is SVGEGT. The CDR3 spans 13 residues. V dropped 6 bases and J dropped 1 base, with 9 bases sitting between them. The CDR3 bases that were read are TGTGCCAGCAGCTACCCGGGTAACTATGGC. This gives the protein CASSYPGNYG. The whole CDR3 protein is CASSYPGNYGYTF.

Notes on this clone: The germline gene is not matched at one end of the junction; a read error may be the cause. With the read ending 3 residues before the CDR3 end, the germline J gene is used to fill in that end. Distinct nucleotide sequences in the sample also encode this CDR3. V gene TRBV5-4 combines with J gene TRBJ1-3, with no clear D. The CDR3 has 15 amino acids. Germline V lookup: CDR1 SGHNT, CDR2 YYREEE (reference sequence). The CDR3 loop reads CASSLGGSSGNTIYF. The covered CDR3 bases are TGTGCCAGCAGCTTGGGCGGGTCCTCTGGAAACACT.

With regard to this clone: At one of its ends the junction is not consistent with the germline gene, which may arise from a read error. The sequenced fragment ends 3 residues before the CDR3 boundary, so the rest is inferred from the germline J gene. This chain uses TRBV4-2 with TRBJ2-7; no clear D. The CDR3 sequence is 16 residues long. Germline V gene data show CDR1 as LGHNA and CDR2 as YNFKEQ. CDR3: CASSQDLAGSSYEQYF. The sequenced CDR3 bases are TGCGCCAGCAGCCAAGATCTGGCAGGTAGCTCCTACGAG.

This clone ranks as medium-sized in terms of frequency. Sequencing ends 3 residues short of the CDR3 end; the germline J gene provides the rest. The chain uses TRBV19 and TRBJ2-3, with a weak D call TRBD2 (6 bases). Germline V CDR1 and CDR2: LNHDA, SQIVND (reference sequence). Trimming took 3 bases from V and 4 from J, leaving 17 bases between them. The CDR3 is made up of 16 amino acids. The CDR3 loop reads CASSILGTVAPDTQYF. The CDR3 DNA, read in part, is TGTGCCAGTAGTATCCTCGGGACTGTCGCTCCAGATACG. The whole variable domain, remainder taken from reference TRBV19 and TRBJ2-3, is DGGITQSPKYLFRKEGQNVTLSCEQNLNHDAMYWYRQDPGQGLRLIYYSQIVNDFQKGDIAEGYSVSREKKESFPLTVTSAQKNPTAFYLCASSILGTVAPDTQYFGPGTRLTVL.

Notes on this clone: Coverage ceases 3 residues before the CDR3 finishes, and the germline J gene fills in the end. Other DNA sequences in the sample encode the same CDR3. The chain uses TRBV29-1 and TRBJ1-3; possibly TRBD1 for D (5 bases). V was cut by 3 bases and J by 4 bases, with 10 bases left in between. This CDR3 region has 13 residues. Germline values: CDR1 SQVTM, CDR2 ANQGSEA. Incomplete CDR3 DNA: TGCAGCGTTGATTCGGCAGGGGGAAACACC. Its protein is CSVDSAGGNT. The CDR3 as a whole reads CSVDSAGGNTIYF.

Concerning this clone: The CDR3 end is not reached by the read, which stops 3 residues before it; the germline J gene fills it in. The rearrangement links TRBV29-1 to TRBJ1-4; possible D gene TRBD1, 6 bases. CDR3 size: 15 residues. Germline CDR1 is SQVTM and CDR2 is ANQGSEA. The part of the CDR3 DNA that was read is TGCAGCGTTGAACAGGGGCCGGGTGGGGCCAACGTA. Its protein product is CSVEQGPGGANV. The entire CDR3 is CSVEQGPGGANVLFF.

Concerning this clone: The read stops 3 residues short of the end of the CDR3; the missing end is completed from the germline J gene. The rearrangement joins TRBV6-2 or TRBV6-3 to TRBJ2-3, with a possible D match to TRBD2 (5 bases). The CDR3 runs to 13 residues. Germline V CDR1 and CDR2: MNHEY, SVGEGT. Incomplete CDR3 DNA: TGTGCCAGCAGTTATGCTAGCAATCAGCCG. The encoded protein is CASSYASNQP. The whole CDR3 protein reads CASSYASNQPQYF.

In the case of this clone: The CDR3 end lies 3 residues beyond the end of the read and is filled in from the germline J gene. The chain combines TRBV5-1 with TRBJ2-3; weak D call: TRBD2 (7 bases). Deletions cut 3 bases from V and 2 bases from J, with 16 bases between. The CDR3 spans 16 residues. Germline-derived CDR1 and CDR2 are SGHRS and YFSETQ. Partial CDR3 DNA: TGCGCCAGCAGCTCGTACTTGGCGGGGGCCACAGATACG. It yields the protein CASSSYLAGATDT. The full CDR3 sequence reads CASSSYLAGATDTQYF.

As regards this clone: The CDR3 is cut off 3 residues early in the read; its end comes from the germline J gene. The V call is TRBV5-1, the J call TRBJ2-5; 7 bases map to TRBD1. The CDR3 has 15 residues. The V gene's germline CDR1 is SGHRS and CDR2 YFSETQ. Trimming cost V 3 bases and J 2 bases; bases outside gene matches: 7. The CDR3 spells CASSSTGFQQETQYF. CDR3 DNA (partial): TGCGCCAGCAGCTCGACAGGGTTTCAGCAAGAGACC. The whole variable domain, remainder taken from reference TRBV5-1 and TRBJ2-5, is KAGVTQTPRYLIKTRGQQVTLSCSPISGHRSVSWYQQTPGQGLQFLFEYFSETQRNKGNFPGRFSGRQFSNSRSEMNVSTLELGDSALYLCASSSTGFQQETQYFGPGTRLLVL.

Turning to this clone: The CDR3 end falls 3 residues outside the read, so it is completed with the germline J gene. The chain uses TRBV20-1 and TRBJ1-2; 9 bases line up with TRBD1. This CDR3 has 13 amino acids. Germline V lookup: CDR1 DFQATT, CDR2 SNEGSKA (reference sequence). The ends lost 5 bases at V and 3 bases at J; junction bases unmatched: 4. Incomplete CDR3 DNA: TGCAGTGCTGGGAGGACAGGGGACTATGGC. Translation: CSAGRTGDYG. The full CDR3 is CSAGRTGDYGYTF.

The CDR3 DNA, read in part, is TGTGCCAGCAGCTTAACGGGGGGGAGCCCTTACGAC. Its protein is CASSLTGGSPYD. The CDR3 in full is CASSLTGGSPYDYTF. The chain employs TRBV7-3 and TRBJ1-2; maybe TRBD1 (5 bases). The CDR3 end falls 3 residues outside the read, so it is completed with the germline J gene. Per the germline V gene, CDR1 is SGHTA and CDR2 is FQGTGA. The CDR3 covers 15 residues. The full variable domain, with the rest looked up from reference TRBV7-3 and TRBJ1-2, is GAGVSQTPSNKVTEKGKYVELRCDPISGHTALYWYRQSLGQGPEFLIYFQGTGAADDSGLPNDRFFAVRPEGSVSTLKIQRTERGDSAVYLCASSLTGGSPYDYTFGSGTRLTVV.

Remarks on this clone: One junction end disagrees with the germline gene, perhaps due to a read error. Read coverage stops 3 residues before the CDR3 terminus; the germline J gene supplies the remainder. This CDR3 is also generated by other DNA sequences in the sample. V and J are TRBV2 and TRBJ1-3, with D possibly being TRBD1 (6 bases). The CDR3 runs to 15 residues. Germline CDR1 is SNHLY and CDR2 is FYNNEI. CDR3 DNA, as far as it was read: TGTGCCAGCAGTGAAGACAGGGACTATGGAAACACT. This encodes CASSEDRDYGNT. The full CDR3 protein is CASSEDRDYGNTIYF.

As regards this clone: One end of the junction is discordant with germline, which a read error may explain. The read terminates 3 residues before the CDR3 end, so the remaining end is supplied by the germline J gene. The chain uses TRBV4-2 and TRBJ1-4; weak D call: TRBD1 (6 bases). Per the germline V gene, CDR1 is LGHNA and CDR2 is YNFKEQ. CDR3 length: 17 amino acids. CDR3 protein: CASSQDLAGAANEKLFF. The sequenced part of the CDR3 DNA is TGCGCCAGCAGCCAAGATCTCGCGGGGGCAGCTAATGAAAAA.

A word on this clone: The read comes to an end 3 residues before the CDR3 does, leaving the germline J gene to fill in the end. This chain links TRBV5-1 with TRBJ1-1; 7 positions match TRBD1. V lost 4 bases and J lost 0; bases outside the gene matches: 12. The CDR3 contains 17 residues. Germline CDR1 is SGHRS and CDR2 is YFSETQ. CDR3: CASSGTRDSEMNTEAFF. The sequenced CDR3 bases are TGCGCCAGCAGCGGCACCCGGGACAGCGAAATGAACACTGAA. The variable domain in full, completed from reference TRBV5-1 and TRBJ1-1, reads KAGVTQTPRYLIKTRGQQVTLSCSPISGHRSVSWYQQTPGQGLQFLFEYFSETQRNKGNFPGRFSGRQFSNSRSEMNVSTLELGDSALYLCASSGTRDSEMNTEAFFGQGTRLTVV.

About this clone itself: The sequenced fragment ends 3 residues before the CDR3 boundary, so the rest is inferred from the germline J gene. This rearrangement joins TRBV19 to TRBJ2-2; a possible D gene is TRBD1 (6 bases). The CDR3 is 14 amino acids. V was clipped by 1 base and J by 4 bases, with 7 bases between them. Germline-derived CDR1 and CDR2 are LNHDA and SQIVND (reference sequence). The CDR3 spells CASSIGTATGELFF. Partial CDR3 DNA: TGTGCCAGTAGTATAGGGACAGCCACCGGGGAG.

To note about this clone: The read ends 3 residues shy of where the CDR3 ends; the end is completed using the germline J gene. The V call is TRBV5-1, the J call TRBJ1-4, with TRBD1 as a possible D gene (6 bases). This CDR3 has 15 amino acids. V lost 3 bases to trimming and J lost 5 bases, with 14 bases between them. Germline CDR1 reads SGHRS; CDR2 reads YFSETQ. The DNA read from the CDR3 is TGCGCCAGCAGCTCCGGACAGTCGGCGAATGAAAAA. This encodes CASSSGQSANEK. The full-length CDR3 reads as CASSSGQSANEKLFF.